This passage covers 9 T cell receptor beta chains from one sample sequenced in a study of early T cells in non-severe SARS-CoV-2 infection. TCRdb redid the calling of the 5' RACE reads with MiXCR, one entry per CDR3 protein. The data show 30,000 to 35,000 distinct CDR3 sequences, around 7% seen once. Sequencing used whole blood, obtained at baseline. Every receptor here comes from an adult who was a healthcare worker with PCR-confirmed SARS-CoV-2 infection or an uninfected control (not recorded which).

This clonotype was picked up many times. V gene TRBV4-3 combines with J gene TRBJ2-1; 12 bases are shared with TRBD2. The CDR3 has 16 amino acids. The V gene end was trimmed by 2 bases and the J gene end by 8 bases; junction bases not matched to a gene: 7. The germline V gene encodes CDR1 LGHNA and CDR2 YSLEER. This CDR3 reads CASSQRLAGAADEQFF. The CDR3 DNA follows: TGCGCCAGCAGCCAAAGACTAGCGGGAGCGGCGGATGAGCAGTTCTTC.

This clonotype was counted only a few times. The V call is TRBV10-3, the J call TRBJ2-7, with 11 bases identical to TRBD2. V trimming: 4 bases; J trimming: 0 bases; junction bases outside the gene matches: 2. This CDR3 is 15 amino acids long. Germline loops: CDR1 ENHRY, CDR2 SYGVKD. CDR3 in amino acids: CAISGGLAASYEQYF. The CDR3 DNA follows: TGTGCCATCAGTGGGGGACTAGCGGCCTCCTACGAGCAGTACTTC.

The V call is TRBV7-2, the J call TRBJ2-1; possibly TRBD2 for D (6 bases). The V and J ends lost 6 bases and 0 bases respectively, with 9 bases between them. The CDR3 runs to 14 residues. From germline, CDR1 is SGHTA and CDR2 FQGNSA. As DNA, the CDR3 is TGTGCCAGCAGGGAGGGGAGCTCCTACAATGAGCAGTTCTTC. It yields the protein CASREGSSYNEQFF.

This clonotype was seen only a few times. Its ends do not fully match the called genes, so a read error is possible. J is TRBJ2-3 and V is TRBV30, with a weak D call TRBD2 (7 bases). CDR1 and CDR2 (germline): GTSNPN, SVGIG (reference sequence). This CDR3 has 12 residues. The CDR3 DNA sequence: TGTGGCTGGGGGGGTTCCCAGGGGCCGCAGTATTTT. It yields the protein CGWGGSQGPQYF.

The chain employs TRBV18 and TRBJ2-3, with TRBD1 identical over 11 bases. This CDR3 spans 15 amino acids. Germline V CDR1 and CDR2: KGHSH, LQKENI. Trimming took 4 bases from V and 3 from J; bases not matched to a gene: 3. CDR3 bases: TGTGCCAGCTCACTCGGACAGGGGGCAACAGATACGCAGTATTTT. Its protein product is CASSLGQGATDTQYF.

This clonotype was seen only a few times. This chain joins TRBV6-2 or TRBV6-3 and TRBJ1-6; D remains ambiguous. Per the germline V gene, CDR1 is MNHEY and CDR2 is SVGEGT. Between the trimmed V and J ends, which lost 7 bases and 4 bases, there was a span of 8 bases. This CDR3 has 13 amino acids. CDR3 amino acids: CASMGEYNSPLHF. DNA for the CDR3: TGTGCCAGCATGGGTGAATATAATTCACCCCTCCACTTT.

This clonotype has just a few counts. This rearrangement joins TRBV5-4 to TRBJ1-4; 7 bases fit TRBD1. The CDR3 loop spans 14 amino acids. With V trimmed by 4 bases and J by 4 bases, 4 bases remained unmatched. Germline assignment: CDR1 SGHNT and CDR2 YYREEE (reference sequence). CDR3 bases: TGTGCCAGCAGCCTGGACAGGCTTAATGAAAAACTGTTTTTT. Protein product: CASSLDRLNEKLFF.

This clonotype appeared many times. The chain is built from TRBV4-3 and TRBJ2-6, with 9 bases fitting TRBD1. Per germline, CDR1 LGHNA and CDR2 YSLEER. This CDR3 spans 13 amino acids. Trimming at V came to 3 bases and at J to 11 bases, leaving 2 bases not matched to a gene. The CDR3 DNA is TGCGCCAGCAGCCAGAGGACAGGGGACGTCCTGACTTTC. Translated, it gives CASSQRTGDVLTF.

On this clonotype itself: The final CDR3 position lacks the conserved phenylalanine or tryptophan, pointing to a likely read error. The chain has TRBV6-2 or TRBV6-3 and TRBJ2-1; the D gene is possibly TRBD2 (6 bases). V was shortened by 10 bases and J by 4 bases, with 8 bases between the two germline ends. The CDR3 extends over 11 amino acids. The germline CDR1 and CDR2 sequences are MNHEY and SVGEGT. The DNA for the CDR3 is TGTGCCAATGCGGGGTACAATGAGCAGTTCATC. This codes for CANAGYNEQFI.